The clone carrying this T cell receptor beta chain was seen only once. RNA transcripts provided the source from which TCR beta CDR3 regions were amplified. HTBI primers were used for first-round RT-PCR of the TCR CDR3. TCRdb re-analysed the multiplex PCR reads in MiXCR, keeping a single row per CDR3 protein. The table shows 500,000 to 600,000 distinct CDR3 sequences, with roughly 45% occurring only once. These data come from a study of T cells in Graves' hyperthyroidism and ophthalmopathy. Orbital computed tomography, thyroid ultrasound, serum thyroxine and TRAb, and clinical symptoms together informed the diagnoses. This receptor was taken from an adult woman with Graves' disease, either hyperthyroidism or ophthalmopathy (not recorded which). Material: peripheral blood or thyroid tissue (not recorded which).

The DNA for the CDR3 is TGTGCCAGCAGGGGTGGACAGGGGTTCACTGAAGCTTTCTTT. Its translation is CASRGGQGFTEAFF. The chain joins TRBV12-3 or TRBV12-4 to TRBJ1-1; TRBD1 matches 9 bases. V shed 6 bases, J shed 4 bases, and the junction held 6 bases outside the gene matches. The CDR3 is 14 amino acids.